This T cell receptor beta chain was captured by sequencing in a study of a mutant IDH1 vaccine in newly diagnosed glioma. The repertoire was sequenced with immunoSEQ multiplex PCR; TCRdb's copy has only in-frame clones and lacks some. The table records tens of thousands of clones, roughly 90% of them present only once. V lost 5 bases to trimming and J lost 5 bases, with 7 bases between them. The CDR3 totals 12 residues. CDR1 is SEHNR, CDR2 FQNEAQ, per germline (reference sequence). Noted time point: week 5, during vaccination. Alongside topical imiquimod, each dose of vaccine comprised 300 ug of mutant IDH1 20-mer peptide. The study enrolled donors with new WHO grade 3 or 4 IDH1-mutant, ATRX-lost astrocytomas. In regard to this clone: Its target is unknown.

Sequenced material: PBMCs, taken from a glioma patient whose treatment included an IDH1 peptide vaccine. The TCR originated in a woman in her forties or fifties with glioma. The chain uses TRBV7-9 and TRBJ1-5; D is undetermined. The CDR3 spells CASSRDHQPQHF. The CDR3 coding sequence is TGTGCCAGCAGCCGTGATCATCAGCCCCAGCATTTT.